Below, 19 T cell receptor beta chains from the same sample are listed, as sequenced in a study of T cells in Graves' hyperthyroidism and ophthalmopathy. The source material, RNA transcripts, was used to amplify TCR beta CDR3 regions. HTBI primers were the set used in a first-round RT-PCR of the TCR CDR3. TCRdb ran MiXCR on the multiplex PCR reads and lists one entry per CDR3 protein. Of hundreds of thousands of distinct CDR3 sequences in the sample, under 15% were seen once. Sample: blood. These receptor sequences come from a woman in her 40s with Graves' ophthalmopathy.

This clonotype was counted ten times or more. The chain carries TRBV10-3 and TRBJ2-5; 7 bases map to TRBD2. CDR3 size: 15 residues. Germline CDR1 reads ENHRY; CDR2 reads SYGVKD. V shed 2 bases, J shed 4 bases, and the junction held 7 bases outside the gene matches. CDR3 bases: TGTGCCATCAGTGAGAGGGCTAGCGGCGGAGAGACCCAGTACTTC. Its translation is CAISERASGGETQYF.

The genes are TRBV5-1 and TRBJ1-5, with a possible D match to TRBD1 (6 bases). Deletions cut 0 bases from V and 9 bases from J, with 10 bases between. CDR3 size: 13 residues. Germline values: CDR1 SGHRS, CDR2 YFSETQ. CDR3 bases: TGCGCCAGCAGCTTGGGGGAAGGGGGGCCCCAGCATTTT. Its translation: CASSLGEGGPQHF.

This clonotype was seen at least ten times. The chain is built from TRBV2 and TRBJ1-2; D is undetermined. This CDR3 is built from 14 residues. Trimming took off 4 bases at V and 1 base at J, with 10 bases between the two ends. In germline, CDR1 is SNHLY, CDR2 FYNNEI. The CDR3 bases are TGTGCCAGCAGTGTCGGCATCTATAACTATGGCTACACCTTC. It specifies CASSVGIYNYGYTF. Variable domain in full (rest from reference TRBV2 and TRBJ1-2): EPEVTQTPSHQVTQMGQEVILRCVPISNHLYFYWYRQILGQKVEFLVSFYNNEISEKSEIFDDQFSVERPDGSNFTLKIRSTKLEDSAMYFCASSVGIYNYGYTFGSGTRLTVV.

The genes are TRBV11-2 and TRBJ1-1, with D possibly matching TRBD1 (5 bases). The CDR3 has 15 amino acids. V was shortened by 6 bases and J by 5 bases, with 19 bases between the two germline ends. Germline CDR1 reads SGHAT; CDR2 reads FQNNGV. DNA for the CDR3: TGTGCCAGCAGGCCACTAGCAGGGATGGGGACTGAAGCTTTCTTT. This translates into CASRPLAGMGTEAFF.

The chain combines TRBV14 with TRBJ2-2, with 8 bases identical to TRBD2. The CDR3 length is 22 residues. Trimming at V came to 4 bases and at J to 0 bases, leaving 22 bases not matched to a gene. CDR1 and CDR2 from the germline V gene are SGHDN and FVKESK. The CDR3 DNA reads as TGTGCCAGCAGCCCATTTACGCCAAGAGGGGTAGCGGGGCGGACGAACACCGGGGAGCTGTTTTTT. Encoded protein: CASSPFTPRGVAGRTNTGELFF. Using reference TRBV14 and TRBJ2-2 for the parts outside the CDR3, the full variable domain is EAGVTQFPSHSVIEKGQTVTLRCDPISGHDNLYWYRRVMGKEIKFLLHFVKESKQDESGMPNNRFLAERTGGTYSTLKVQPAELEDSGVYFCASSPFTPRGVAGRTNTGELFFGEGSRLTVL.

This clonotype came up many times. V gene TRBV3-1 combines with J gene TRBJ2-4; D remains unclear. V lost 6 bases and J lost 0, with 9 bases in between. From germline, CDR1 is LGHDT and CDR2 YNNKEL (reference sequence). The CDR3 runs 14 residues. CDR3 in amino acids: CASSEWLAKNIQYF. CDR3 DNA: TGTGCCAGCAGTGAGTGGCTAGCCAAAAACATTCAGTACTTC.

This clonotype was picked up many times. The V and J genes are TRBV2 and TRBJ2-7, with D possibly called TRBD1 or TRBD2 (6 bases each). This CDR3 has 13 residues. V lost 7 bases to trimming and J lost 2 bases, with 12 bases between them. CDR1 and CDR2 (germline): SNHLY, FYNNEI. The CDR3 coding sequence is TGTGCCAGCAAGGGGGGCCGGACCTACGAGCAGTACTTC. Protein product: CASKGGRTYEQYF.

In this sample, this clonotype turned up many times. The chain links TRBV7-2 to TRBJ2-7; 7 bases align to TRBD1. V was clipped by 3 bases and J by 9 bases; unmatched bases: 2. This CDR3 spans 11 amino acids. CDR1 SGHTA and CDR2 FQGNSA come from the germline V gene. Written as DNA, the CDR3 is TGTGCCAGCAGCTTGACAGGGACGCAGTACTTC. Protein product: CASSLTGTQYF.

In its sample, this clonotype was seen many times. This sequence joins TRBV28 and TRBJ2-7; possibly TRBD2 for D (6 bases). Trimming removed 3 bases at V and 5 bases at J, with 11 bases between. CDR1 and CDR2 (germline): MDHEN, SYDVKM. The CDR3 runs 13 residues. Here the CDR3 reads CASSFKGGDEQYF. In DNA, the CDR3 is TGTGCCAGCAGTTTCAAGGGAGGCGACGAGCAGTACTTC.

This clonotype was seen repeatedly, ten times or more. This chain connects TRBV11-2 to TRBJ2-5; 9 bases map to TRBD2. Germline CDR1 reads SGHAT; CDR2 reads FQNNGV. The V segment lost 3 bases and the J segment 4 bases; nucleotides outside the gene matches: 15. The CDR3 runs 18 residues. CDR3 sequence: CASSLVLLSSGTGETQYF. DNA of the CDR3: TGTGCCAGCAGCTTGGTCCTTTTGTCTAGCGGGACCGGAGAGACCCAGTACTTC.

The gene calls are TRBV20-1 and TRBJ1-2; D gene ambiguous. Germline CDR1 is DFQATT and CDR2 is SNEGSKA (reference sequence). This CDR3 region has 16 residues. V was cut by 1 base and J by 2 bases, with 17 bases left in between. This CDR3 is CSARGWPAGENYGYTF. CDR3 DNA sequence: TGCAGTGCTAGAGGTTGGCCGGCAGGAGAGAACTATGGCTACACCTTC.

This clonotype appeared many times. This chain connects TRBV11-1 to TRBJ2-7, with unresolved D. CDR1 SGHAT and CDR2 FQDESV come from the germline V gene (reference sequence). The CDR3 runs to 15 residues. Trimming left V 4 bases short and J 3 bases short, with 16 bases between. CDR3 region: CASSSTVMGDYEQYF. DNA of the CDR3: TGTGCCAGCAGCTCTACAGTTATGGGTGACTACGAGCAGTACTTC.

This clonotype was seen ten or more times. This chain connects TRBV20-1 to TRBJ2-5; D call uncertain. The germline V and J ends were trimmed by 3 bases and 5 bases, with 7 bases remaining between them. Per the germline V gene, CDR1 is DFQATT and CDR2 is SNEGSKA (reference sequence). This CDR3 comprises 11 residues. The CDR3 sequence is CSARGAETQYF. DNA for the CDR3: TGCAGTGCTAGGGGCGCGGAGACCCAGTACTTC.

This clonotype was seen only a few times. The rearrangement uses TRBV9 and TRBJ1-6, with 9 bases that match TRBD1. The CDR3 loop spans 16 amino acids. Germline values: CDR1 SGDLS, CDR2 YYNGEE. J gave up 2 bases and V 4 bases, and 4 bases lay outside the gene matches. DNA of the CDR3: TGTGCCAGCAGCCCACAGGGGGCAGCCTATAATTCACCCCTCCACTTT. This translates into CASSPQGAAYNSPLHF.

The gene calls are TRBV6-1 and TRBJ2-7; 8 nucleotides agree with TRBD2. Looked up from germline, CDR1 is MNHNS and CDR2 is SASEGT. After removal of 6 bases from V and 6 bases from J, the junction contained 4 bases not matched to a gene. CDR3 size: 12 residues. Here the CDR3 reads CASRSGRSEQYF. The CDR3 bases are TGTGCCAGCAGGAGCGGGAGAAGCGAGCAGTACTTC.

This clonotype has at least ten counts. The chain links TRBV7-6 to TRBJ2-7; TRBD1 aligns across 7 bases. There are 12 residues in the CDR3. After removal of 5 bases from V and 9 bases from J, the junction contained 7 bases not matched to a gene. Germline CDR1 SGHVS, CDR2 FNYEAQ. CDR3 amino acids: CASSTRQGWQYF. CDR3 sequence (DNA): TGTGCCAGCAGCACAAGACAGGGTTGGCAGTACTTC.

This clonotype was picked up a small number of times. The V gene is TRBV27, the J gene TRBJ2-3; 11 bases agree with TRBD2. The CDR3 runs 16 residues. V shed 3 bases and J 4 bases; nucleotides not matched to a gene: 6. Germline assignment: CDR1 MNHEY and CDR2 SMNVEV (reference sequence). The CDR3 DNA reads as TGTGCCAGCAGTTTCGGGCTAGCGGGAGGAGCAGATACGCAGTATTTT. The encoded protein is CASSFGLAGGADTQYF.

This clonotype was counted many times. This chain links TRBV11-3 with TRBJ1-2; tentatively, D is TRBD1 (5 bases). The CDR3 has 14 amino acids. Trimming took 5 bases from V and 8 from J, leaving 18 bases between them. CDR1 and CDR2 (germline): SGHNT, YENEEA. The CDR3 DNA reads TGTGCCAGCAGCCTCGGGACGTACACGGGAGGCTACACCTTC. It specifies CASSLGTYTGGYTF.

The sample holds many counts of this clonotype. CDR3 in DNA: TGTGCCAGCAGTCTTAGTCGTGGTTGGTATGGCTACACCTTC. As protein: CASSLSRGWYGYTF. The rearrangement joins TRBV28 to TRBJ1-2; D uncertain. Trimming removed 5 bases from V and 5 bases from J, with 15 bases in between. Germline V lookup: CDR1 MDHEN, CDR2 SYDVKM. This CDR3 is 14 amino acids long.